The 19 T cell receptor beta chains listed next were all sequenced from one sample in a study of identical twins. MiXCR, applied by TCRdb to the 5' RACE reads, yields one record per CDR3 protein. This table holds about 490,000 distinct CDR3 sequences, 12% to 15% found once. The same specimen was also included in a second study, on yellow fever vaccine responses in identical twins.

The sequenced sample was CD4+ T cells sorted from blood. These receptors all come from a woman younger than 30 in good health.

This sequence joins TRBV28 and TRBJ2-5, with 9 bases fitting TRBD1. The CDR3 spans 16 residues. CDR1 MDHEN and CDR2 SYDVKM come from the germline V gene. Unmatched junction bases numbered 13, after V lost 5 bases and J lost 6 bases. In DNA, the CDR3 is TGTGCCAGCAGTCCATGGGGGACAGGGTCGGAAAAGACCCAGTACTTC. Its translation is CASSPWGTGSEKTQYF.

A few counts support this clonotype. This chain joins TRBV20-1 and TRBJ2-1; D might be TRBD1 or TRBD2, each matching 6 bases. CDR1 is DFQATT and CDR2 is SNEGSKA in the germline V gene (reference sequence). The ends were cut back, 8 bases at V and 4 bases at J, with 24 bases in the middle. The CDR3 consists of 16 residues. Written as DNA, the CDR3 is TGCAGTCTAGGGGGTTCCGGGGGCGGGGCTTACAATGAGCAGTTCTTC. Amino acids: CSLGGSGGGAYNEQFF.

This clonotype occurred a few times. The J gene is TRBJ2-1, the V gene TRBV10-3; the match to TRBD2 covers 9 bases. CDR3 length equals 16 residues. V shed 0 bases and J 2 bases; nucleotides not matched to a gene: 2. CDR1 and CDR2 (germline): ENHRY, SYGVKD. This CDR3 is CAISESGGGAYNEQFF. CDR3 in DNA: TGTGCCATCAGTGAGTCGGGCGGGGGGGCCTACAATGAGCAGTTCTTC.

The J gene is TRBJ2-7, the V gene TRBV6-5, with no clear D. Trimming shortened V by 0 bases and J by 2 bases, and 8 bases separated the two germline ends. The germline CDR1 and CDR2 sequences are MNHEY and SVGAGI. The CDR3 runs to 14 residues. CDR3 bases: TGTGCCAGCAGTTACTCTAAGGGTACCTACGAGCAGTACTTC. Translation gives CASSYSKGTYEQYF.

This rearrangement joins TRBV3-1 to TRBJ1-5; tentative D call: TRBD1 (5 bases). V dropped 1 base and J dropped 8 bases, with 9 bases sitting between them. Germline V gene data show CDR1 as LGHDT and CDR2 as YNNKEL (reference sequence). CDR3 length: 13 amino acids. Here the CDR3 DNA reads TGTGCCAGCAGCCAAGGGGGGAACAAGCCCCAGCATTTT. Translated, it gives CASSQGGNKPQHF.

The chain carries TRBV2 and TRBJ2-6, with TRBD2 matching 7 bases. The V segment lost 11 bases and the J segment 3 bases; nucleotides outside the gene matches: 4. The CDR3 is 13 amino acids. Germline-derived CDR1 and CDR2 are SNHLY and FYNNEI. The CDR3 sequence: CALRGDGANVLTF. CDR3 bases: TGTGCCCTCCGGGGGGATGGGGCCAACGTCCTGACTTTC.

The rearrangement links TRBV2 to TRBJ2-2; 7 bases fit TRBD1. The trim removed 10 bases at V and 4 bases at J, leaving 12 bases unmatched. In germline, CDR1 is SNHLY, CDR2 FYNNEI. CDR3 size: 15 residues. CDR3 nucleotides: TGTGCCATCACTTCGGACAGGAAAATCACCGGGGAGCTGTTTTTT. Translation gives CAITSDRKITGELFF.

This clonotype was seen a single time. Its ends do not fully match the called genes, so a read error is possible. This chain joins TRBV7-2 and TRBJ2-7; D gene unclear. In germline, CDR1 is SGHTA, CDR2 FQGNSA. The CDR3 is made up of 12 amino acids. DNA for the CDR3: TGTGCCAGCAGCCTACTGTCCTACGAGCAGCACTTC. Translating gives CASSLLSYEQHF. Using reference TRBV7-2 and TRBJ2-7 for the parts outside the CDR3, the full variable domain is GAGVSQSPSNKVTEKGKDVELRCDPISGHTALYWYRQSLGQGLEFLIYFQGNSAPDKSGLPSDRFSAERTGGSVSTLTIQRTQQEDSAVYLCASSLLSYEQHFGPGTRLTVT.

The chain's CDR3 is CASSYSVSSGGRGDTQYF. The CDR3 DNA sequence: TGTGCCAGCAGTTACTCGGTGTCTAGCGGGGGGCGTGGAGATACGCAGTATTTT. The chain has TRBV6-5 and TRBJ2-3; 11 bases agree with TRBD2. The junction had 10 bases not matched to a gene; V was cut back by 0 bases and J by 5 bases. Germline V lookup: CDR1 MNHEY, CDR2 SVGAGI. The CDR3 length is 18 residues.

This chain links TRBV3-1 with TRBJ2-7; TRBD1 matches at 11 bases. V gave up 6 bases and J gave up 7 bases; unmatched junction bases: 17. CDR1 and CDR2 from the germline V gene are LGHDT and YNNKEL (reference sequence). The CDR3 has 17 amino acids. CDR3 nucleotide sequence: TGTGCCAGCAGTCAAACCTTTGGACAGGGGGCCGCGGGGGAGCAGTACTTC. It codes for CASSQTFGQGAAGEQYF.

This clonotype was detected only a few times. This chain links TRBV5-5 with TRBJ2-7, with 8 positions matching TRBD1. Trimming removed 4 bases from V and 2 bases from J; junction bases left unmatched: 8. This CDR3 region has 15 residues. Germline V lookup: CDR1 SGHKS, CDR2 YYEKEE (reference sequence). The chain's CDR3 is CASSTGTGLTYEQYF. CDR3 nucleotides: TGTGCCAGCAGCACCGGGACAGGACTTACCTACGAGCAGTACTTC.

This clonotype has more than one count but fewer than ten. The chain couples TRBV5-1 to TRBJ2-3, with 9 nucleotides matching TRBD2. The CDR3 contains 17 residues. The V gene end was trimmed by 0 bases and the J gene end by 1 base; junction bases not matched to a gene: 6. Germline assignment: CDR1 SGHRS and CDR2 YFSETQ. The CDR3 sequence is CASSLGPKRGGTDTQYF. The CDR3 DNA follows: TGCGCCAGCAGCTTGGGACCTAAGCGGGGGGGCACAGATACGCAGTATTTT. The entire variable domain, with the rest obtained from reference TRBV5-1 and TRBJ2-3, is as follows: KAGVTQTPRYLIKTRGQQVTLSCSPISGHRSVSWYQQTPGQGLQFLFEYFSETQRNKGNFPGRFSGRQFSNSRSEMNVSTLELGDSALYLCASSLGPKRGGTDTQYFGPGTRLTVL.

This clonotype was observed a handful of times. The chain recombines TRBV28 with TRBJ1-2, with unresolved D. V lost 1 base to trimming and J lost 2 bases, with 8 bases between them. Germline CDR1 reads MDHEN; CDR2 reads SYDVKM. The length of the CDR3 is 14 residues. Here the CDR3 reads CASSLSNRNYGYTF. For the CDR3, the DNA is TGTGCCAGCAGTTTATCGAACAGAAACTATGGCTACACCTTC.

Written as DNA, the CDR3 is TGTACCTTCAGTCCCCCGGCCCTAGCGGGGCCTTTCCCTGGCGAGCAGTTCTTC. Translating gives CTFSPPALAGPFPGEQFF. The chain joins TRBV2 to TRBJ2-1; 9 bases line up with TRBD2. Germline loops: CDR1 SNHLY, CDR2 FYNNEI. The CDR3 runs to 18 residues.

This clonotype came up a few times. The J gene is TRBJ2-5, the V gene TRBV5-1, with D tentatively TRBD1 (7 bases). This CDR3 is 16 amino acids long. From germline, CDR1 is SGHRS and CDR2 YFSETQ. V was shortened by 0 bases and J by 5 bases, with 17 bases between the two germline ends. The CDR3: CASSLGGTAIQETQYF. The CDR3 DNA is TGCGCCAGCAGCTTGGGCGGGACAGCCATCCAGGAGACCCAGTACTTC.

The chain employs TRBV7-9 and TRBJ2-5, with unresolved D. The V gene lost 5 bases and the J gene lost 7 bases, with 20 bases spanning the gap. Germline V lookup: CDR1 SEHNR, CDR2 FQNEAQ (reference sequence). The CDR3 extends over 15 amino acids. The CDR3 DNA sequence: TGTGCCAGCAGCCCGCCAGCGATCCTTTACGGGACCCAGTACTTC. The encoded protein is CASSPPAILYGTQYF.

The rearrangement joins TRBV7-9 to TRBJ2-7; D perhaps matches TRBD1 (7 bases). The CDR3 runs 13 residues. Germline V gene data show CDR1 as SEHNR and CDR2 as FQNEAQ (reference sequence). Between the trimmed V and J ends, which lost 5 bases and 6 bases, there was a span of 14 bases. The CDR3 spells CASSLGGTVEQYF. The DNA for the CDR3 is TGTGCCAGCAGCCTTGGGGGGACAGTCGAGCAGTACTTC.

The chain employs TRBV2 and TRBJ2-1; D gene unclear. This CDR3 region has 14 residues. The germline V gene encodes CDR1 SNHLY and CDR2 FYNNEI. V was clipped by 6 bases and J by 9 bases, with 18 bases between them. The CDR3 here is CASSPVIPWSEQFF. DNA of the CDR3: TGTGCCAGCAGCCCGGTAATCCCTTGGTCTGAGCAGTTCTTC.

The CDR3 sequence: CSAIRPPISTDTQYF. The CDR3 DNA reads as TGCAGTGCCATTCGACCGCCGATAAGCACAGATACGCAGTATTTT. The chain employs TRBV20-1 and TRBJ2-3; D is uncertain. V shed 6 bases and J shed 0 bases, with 16 bases lying between them. Germline CDR1 DFQATT, CDR2 SNEGSKA (reference sequence). The CDR3 consists of 15 residues.